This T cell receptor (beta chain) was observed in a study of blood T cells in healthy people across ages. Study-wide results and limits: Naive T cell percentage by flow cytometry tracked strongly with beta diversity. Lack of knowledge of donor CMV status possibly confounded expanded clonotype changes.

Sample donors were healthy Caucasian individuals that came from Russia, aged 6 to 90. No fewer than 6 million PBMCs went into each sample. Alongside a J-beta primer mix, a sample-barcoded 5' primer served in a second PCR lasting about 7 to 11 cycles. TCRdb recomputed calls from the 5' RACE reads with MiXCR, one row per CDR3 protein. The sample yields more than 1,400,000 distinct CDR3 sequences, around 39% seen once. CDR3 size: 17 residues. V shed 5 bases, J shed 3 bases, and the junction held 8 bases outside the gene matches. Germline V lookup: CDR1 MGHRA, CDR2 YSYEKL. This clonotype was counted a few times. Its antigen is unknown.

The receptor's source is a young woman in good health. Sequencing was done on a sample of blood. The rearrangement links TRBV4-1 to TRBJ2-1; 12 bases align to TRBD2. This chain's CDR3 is CASSSRLAGDLYNEQFF. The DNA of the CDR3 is TGCGCCAGCAGCTCCCGACTAGCGGGGGACCTCTACAATGAGCAGTTCTTC.